This T cell receptor beta chain was captured by sequencing in a study of blood T cell repertoires in COVID-19. Study information: Sources were T cells, B-cell-depleted T cells, or PBMCs; the material itself was cDNA or gDNA.

This table comes from immunoSEQ multiplex PCR, and its TCRdb copy is limited to in-frame clones, with some not included. The sample comprises 87,000 or so clones, about 87% of which are singletons, and around 7% rests with the top ten. The sequence was collected from a human donor with acute or convalescent COVID-19. The donor label of this sample is uncertain. The sample comprised peripheral blood.

The CDR3 is CASSAGTGFGNTIYF. CDR3 nucleotide sequence: TGTGCCAGCAGCGCAGGGACAGGGTTTGGAAACACCATATATTTT. The chain couples TRBV7-2 to TRBJ1-3; 9 bases fit TRBD1. This CDR3 is 15 amino acids long. Germline loops: CDR1 SGHTA, CDR2 FQGNSA. Trimming cost V 5 bases and J 3 bases; bases outside gene matches: 5.